This T cell receptor beta chain was obtained from a study of cytomegalovirus exposure and HLA in healthy donors. Study-level results: Some highly shared sequence variants likely arose as a pipeline artifact.

Turning to this clone: Its antigen is as yet unknown.

Vbeta (60) and Jbeta (13) primers were used in the PCR. Sequenced by immunoSEQ multiplex PCR; TCRdb stores in-frame clones only, minus some. The data contain 250,000 or so clones, about 90% of them singletons. Germline V gene sequence: CDR1 MNHEY, CDR2 SMNVEV (reference sequence). The CDR3 covers 14 residues. V lost 3 bases to trimming and J lost 3 bases, with 8 bases between them. The receptor's source is a girl aged 2-9 years in good health and CMV-seronegative. The chain joins TRBV27 to TRBJ1-4; D might be TRBD1 (6 bases). The material sequenced was PBMCs. CDR3 sequence: CASSFKGANEKLFF. The CDR3 DNA reads as TGTGCCAGCAGTTTTAAGGGGGCTAATGAAAAACTGTTTTTT.